These T cell receptor beta chains were read from a single sample in a study of cytomegalovirus exposure and HLA in healthy donors. Assay: immunoSEQ multiplex PCR; the TCRdb copy retains only in-frame clones and omits some. The sample holds fewer than 200,000 clones, approximately 72% seen once. Input material: PBMCs. These receptors all stem from a human donor in good health. Each CDR3 is given with its conserved first and last residue. The D gene is left open where the match is weak. Rows give clone size only sometimes, using once, few, many, or a class for an expanded clone.

V gene	clone size	D gene	J gene	CDR3 protein	CDR3 DNA
TRBV2	.	TRBD2	TRBJ2-1	CASSAGTSGNNEQFF	TGTGCCAGCAGTGCCGGGACTAGCGGTAACAATGAGCAGTTCTTC
TRBV7-3	few	TRBD1	TRBJ1-6	CASSAQGKGNSPLHF	TGTGCCAGCAGCGCACAGGGGAAGGGTAATTCACCCCTCCACTTT
TRBV4-3	.	TRBD1	TRBJ2-2	CASSQGLGTGGSGELFF	TGCGCCAGCAGCCAAGGTTTGGGGACAGGGGGATCCGGGGAGCTGTTTTTT
TRBV19	.	TRBD2	TRBJ2-3	CASSIGGVSTDTQYF	TGTGCCAGTAGTATCGGGGGGGTTAGCACAGATACGCAGTATTTT
TRBV2	.	TRBD1	TRBJ2-7	CASSESVGQGWYEQYF	TGTGCCAGCAGTGAATCGGTGGGACAGGGGTGGTACGAGCAGTACTTC
TRBV7-2	once	TRBD1	TRBJ1-4	CASSSLTGDGEKLFF	TGTGCCAGCAGCTCCCTTACAGGGGATGGGGAAAAACTGTTTTTT
TRBV6-1	.	.	TRBJ1-3	CATQGSGNTIYF	TGCGCCACTCAGGGGTCTGGAAACACCATATATTTT
TRBV11-2	.	TRBD1	TRBJ2-7	CASSPSGDRGLYEQYF	TGTGCCAGCAGCCCCAGTGGGGACAGGGGGCTCTACGAGCAGTACTTC
TRBV6-5	.	TRBD1	TRBJ2-7	CASSSRTGSQYF	TGTGCCAGCAGTTCCCGGACAGGTTCGCAGTACTTC
TRBV7-8	many	.	TRBJ1-4	CASSRRGRGAHNEKLFF	TGTGCCAGCAGCCGTCGAGGCAGGGGTGCGCATAATGAAAAACTGTTTTTT
TRBV9	.	.	TRBJ2-5	CASSVGHGGPQETQYF	TGTGCCAGCAGCGTGGGACATGGGGGTCCACAAGAGACCCAGTACTTC
TRBV6-1	.	TRBD1	TRBJ1-4	CASSADRGSGEKLFF	TGTGCCAGCAGTGCCGACAGGGGTTCTGGAGAAAAACTGTTTTTT
TRBV18	once	.	TRBJ2-7	CASSPRRDIAYEQYF	TGTGCCAGCTCACCACGCAGGGACATAGCCTACGAGCAGTACTTC
TRBV5-1	.	TRBD2	TRBJ2-3	CASSLQTSGTDTQYF	TGCGCCAGCAGCCTCCAGACTAGCGGCACAGATACGCAGTATTTT
TRBV14	.	TRBD1	TRBJ2-1	CASSRTGRNNEQFF	TGTGCCAGCAGTAGGACAGGACGGAACAATGAGCAGTTCTTC
TRBV7-8	once	.	TRBJ1-5	CASSSNGGGVGNQPQHF	TGTGCCAGCAGCTCGAACGGTGGAGGGGTCGGCAATCAGCCCCAGCATTTT
TRBV19	few	TRBD1	TRBJ1-4	CASRRTGSNEKLFF	TGTGCCAGTAGAAGGACAGGGTCTAATGAAAAACTGTTTTTT
TRBV18	.	.	TRBJ1-1	CASSPADSIMNTEAFF	TGTGCCAGCTCACCCGCTGACTCGATCATGAACACTGAAGCTTTCTTT
TRBV5-1	once	.	TRBJ1-6	CASSLGSGSSYNSPLHF	TGCGCCAGCAGCTTGGGGTCCGGGAGCTCCTATAATTCACCCCTCCACTTT
TRBV18	.	.	TRBJ1-5	CASSPSGNDGPQHF	TGTGCCAGCTCACCATCGGGTAATGACGGGCCCCAGCATTTT
TRBV7-2	once	.	TRBJ1-1	CASSLHNRVTEAFF	TGTGCCAGCAGCTTACATAACAGGGTCACTGAAGCTTTCTTT
TRBV6-5	.	TRBD1	TRBJ1-2	CASTSVGTEYGYTF	TGTGCCAGCACCTCAGTAGGGACAGAATATGGCTACACCTTC
TRBV5-6	.	TRBD1	TRBJ1-5	CASSETGGGQPQHF	TGTGCCAGCAGCGAAACAGGGGGCGGTCAGCCCCAGCATTTT
TRBV6-1	.	TRBD2	TRBJ2-7	CATKGTSGASYEQYF	TGTGCCACTAAAGGGACTAGCGGGGCCTCCTACGAGCAGTACTTC
TRBV6-1	.	.	TRBJ2-7	CASSTGTSYEQYF	TGTGCCAGCAGTACCGGTACTTCCTACGAGCAGTACTTC
TRBV27	.	.	TRBJ1-1	CASSPAVRGAMGTEAFF	TGTGCCAGCAGTCCGGCGGTACGGGGGGCGATGGGCACTGAAGCTTTCTTT
TRBV27	once	TRBD1	TRBJ2-4	CASSGQGWWNIQYF	TGTGCCAGCAGCGGACAGGGTTGGTGGAACATTCAGTACTTC
TRBV2	.	.	TRBJ1-2	CASSEPGELGYTF	TGTGCCAGCAGTGAACCCGGGGAGCTTGGCTACACCTTC
TRBV7-3	.	.	TRBJ2-5	CASSSGTTKETQYF	TGTGCCAGCAGCTCAGGGACAACTAAAGAGACCCAGTACTTC
TRBV5-8	.	TRBD1	TRBJ1-1	CVSSLTGDAKAFF	TGTGTCAGCAGCTTGACAGGGGACGCAAAAGCTTTCTTT
TRBV5-1	.	.	TRBJ1-1	CASSLDRINTEAFF	TGCGCCAGCAGCTTGGACAGAATTAACACTGAAGCTTTCTTT
TRBV10-3	.	.	TRBJ2-5	CAISVSGLQETQYF	TGTGCCATCAGTGTTAGCGGCCTCCAAGAGACCCAGTACTTC
TRBV29-1	.	.	TRBJ1-2	CSVEFSSGDGYTF	TGCAGCGTTGAGTTTTCGTCAGGGGATGGCTACACCTTC
TRBV5-1	.	TRBD1	TRBJ1-1	CASSLQGWGNTEAFF	TGCGCCAGCAGCTTACAGGGGTGGGGGAACACTGAAGCTTTCTTT
TRBV19	.	TRBD1	TRBJ2-2	CASTPTGGNTGELFF	TGTGCCAGTACCCCGACAGGGGGCAACACCGGGGAGCTGTTTTTT
TRBV19	.	.	TRBJ2-7	CASSMSSGYEQYF	TGTGCCAGTAGTATGAGTTCGGGATACGAGCAGTACTTC
TRBV18	.	TRBD1	TRBJ1-5	CASSQDRANQPQHF	TGTGCCAGCTCACAAGACAGGGCTAATCAGCCCCAGCATTTT